These T cell receptor beta chains were read from a single sample in a study of CD8 T cells in ankylosing spondylitis. One entry per CDR3 protein results from TCRdb running MiXCR on the 5' RACE reads. The table records a few hundred thousand distinct CDR3 sequences, about a fifth of them present only once. The source material was blood, either unsorted or a sorted T cell fraction (not recorded which). These receptors originate from a male donor with ankylosing spondylitis. CDR3s include the opening cysteine and the closing phenylalanine or tryptophan. D genes are given only for firm matches. A clone size is listed for some rows: how often the clone was seen (once, few, many), or a class if it is expanded.

clone_size j_call v_call cdr3_length d_call cdr3_nt cdr3_aa
- TRBJ1-1 TRBV6-1 16 - TGTGCCAGTTTGAGAAGCCGGGGACAAGGGAGCACTGAAGCTTTCTTT CASLRSRGQGSTEAFF
- TRBJ2-1 TRBV20-1 18 TRBD2 TGCAGTGCTAGAGATGGACTGTCTAGCGGGGATTCCTACAATGAGCAGTTCTTC CSARDGLSSGDSYNEQFF
few TRBJ2-3 TRBV6-1 16 - TGTGCCAGCAGTGAATGGCGGGGCTCTAGCACAGATACGCAGTATTTT CASSEWRGSSTDTQYF
- TRBJ2-7 TRBV5-1 14 - TGCGCCAGCAGCTTGTCTGCCCAGGGCAGCGAGCAGTACTTC CASSLSAQGSEQYF
- TRBJ2-7 TRBV6-1 15 - TGTGCCAGCAGTAAGAGGGGCGACCCTCTTTACGAGCAGTACTTC CASSKRGDPLYEQYF
few TRBJ1-4 TRBV25-1 13 - TGTGCCAGCAGGCTGGGGGCGGGAGAAAAACTGTTTTTT CASRLGAGEKLFF
few TRBJ1-1 TRBV9 13 TRBD1 TGTGCCAGCAGCGCGCGGACAGGGGCTGAAGCTTTCTTT CASSARTGAEAFF
- TRBJ2-7 TRBV5-1 16 TRBD2 TGCGCCAGCAGCCCAGGACTAGCGGGACCCTCCTACGAGCAGTACTTC CASSPGLAGPSYEQYF
- TRBJ2-3 TRBV20-1 14 - TGCAGTGCTGGTGTCCTCAGGGGGGCAGATACGCAGTATTTT CSAGVLRGADTQYF
- TRBJ2-1 TRBV12-3/TRBV12-4 15 TRBD2 TGTGCCAGCAGCCCCCCCCTAGCGGGAAACAATGAGCAGTTCTTC CASSPPLAGNNEQFF
- TRBJ1-6 TRBV6-5 13 - TGTGCCAGCAGTTACTCTGTTAACTCACCCCTCCACTTT CASSYSVNSPLHF
- TRBJ2-3 TRBV11-2 15 - TGTGCCAGCAGCCCCGATTTGGGGCGCACAGATACGCAGTATTTT CASSPDLGRTDTQYF
few TRBJ1-3 TRBV20-1 17 TRBD1 TGCAGTGCTAGAGTGGACCCGGGACAGGGAAATGGAAACACCATATATTTT CSARVDPGQGNGNTIYF
few TRBJ2-1 TRBV7-2 15 TRBD2 TGTGCCAGCAGCTTTAGCGGGGCTTCCTACAATGAGCAGTTCTTC CASSFSGASYNEQFF
many TRBJ2-2 TRBV5-1 15 TRBD1 TGCGCCAGCAGCTTCATGGGACAGGGGTCCGGGGAGCTGTTTTTT CASSFMGQGSGELFF
few TRBJ2-3 TRBV10-3 13 TRBD1 TGTGCCACGGGACAGGGGGCCACAGATACGCAGTATTTT CATGQGATDTQYF
few TRBJ2-1 TRBV7-6 14 TRBD2 TGTGCCAGCAGCTTAGCGCGGGGGGCAGGAGAGCAGTTCTTC CASSLARGAGEQFF
few TRBJ2-1 TRBV4-3 16 TRBD2 TGCGCCAGCAGCCAAGTCACTAGCGGGAGCCACAATGAGCAGTTCTTC CASSQVTSGSHNEQFF
- TRBJ2-7 TRBV7-9 15 TRBD1 TGTGCCAGCAGCGCCACGACAGGGGGCAACTACGAGCAGTACTTC CASSATTGGNYEQYF
- TRBJ2-7 TRBV5-1 14 - TGCGCCAGCAGCCAGGACTCCATCGGCGACGAGCAGTACTTC CASSQDSIGDEQYF
- TRBJ2-1 TRBV11-2 15 TRBD2 TGTGCCAGCAGCTCAACTAGCGGGGCCTCAAATGAGCAGTTCTTC CASSSTSGASNEQFF
- TRBJ2-1 TRBV5-1 15 TRBD1 TGCGCCAGCAGCAGCCGGTTGACAGGGGGGGATGAGCAGTTCTTC CASSSRLTGGDEQFF
- TRBJ2-1 TRBV24-1 15 - TGTGCCACCAGTGATTTATATGCTCCCTACAATGAGCAGTTCTTC CATSDLYAPYNEQFF
few TRBJ1-5 TRBV12-3/TRBV12-4 13 - TGTGCCAGCAGATACGGACGACAAAAGCCCCAGCATTTT CASRYGRQKPQHF
few TRBJ1-1 TRBV3-1 13 - TGTGCCAGCAGCCTTATTGGGGGGGTTGAGGCTTTCTTT CASSLIGGVEAFF
many TRBJ2-2 TRBV9 16 - TGTGCCAGCAGCGGAATGGGACCGCGGAACACCGGGGAGCTGTTTTTT CASSGMGPRNTGELFF
- TRBJ2-5 TRBV20-1 14 TRBD1 TGCAGTGCTCCTTTCAGGGGGAGAAGGGAGACCCAGTACTTC CSAPFRGRRETQYF
- TRBJ1-2 TRBV7-2 12 - TGTGCCAGCAGCTTAGGTGGGCGAGGCTACACCTTC CASSLGGRGYTF
few TRBJ2-2 TRBV7-2 17 TRBD2 TGTGCCAGCAGCTCACGGACTAGCGGGAGTATTACCGGGGAGCTGTTTTTT CASSSRTSGSITGELFF
few TRBJ1-1 TRBV12-3/TRBV12-4 15 - TGTGCCAGCAGTTTAGTGATGGAGGGAGGGACTGAAGCTTTCTTT CASSLVMEGGTEAFF